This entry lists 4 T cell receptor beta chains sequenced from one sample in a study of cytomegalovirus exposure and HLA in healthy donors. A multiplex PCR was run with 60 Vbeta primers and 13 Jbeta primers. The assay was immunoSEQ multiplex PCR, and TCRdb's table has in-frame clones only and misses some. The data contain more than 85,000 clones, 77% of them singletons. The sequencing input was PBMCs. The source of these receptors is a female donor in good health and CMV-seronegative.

The CDR3 nucleotides are TGTGCCAGCAGTTTATTAGCGGAAAGCAATCAGCCCCAGCATTTT. Encoded protein: CASSLLAESNQPQHF. The rearrangement links TRBV27 to TRBJ1-5; D gene uncertain. CDR1 is MNHEY, CDR2 SMNVEV, per germline (reference sequence). The ends were cut back, 1 base at V and 1 base at J, with 8 bases in the middle. The CDR3 contains 15 residues.

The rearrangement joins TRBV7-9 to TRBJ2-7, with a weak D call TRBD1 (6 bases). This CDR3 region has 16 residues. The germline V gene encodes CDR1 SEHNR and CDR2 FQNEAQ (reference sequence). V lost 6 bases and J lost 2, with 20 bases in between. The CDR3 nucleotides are TGTGCCAGCAGACCTTTTGGACAGTTCGGTACCTACGAGCAGTACTTC. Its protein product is CASRPFGQFGTYEQYF.

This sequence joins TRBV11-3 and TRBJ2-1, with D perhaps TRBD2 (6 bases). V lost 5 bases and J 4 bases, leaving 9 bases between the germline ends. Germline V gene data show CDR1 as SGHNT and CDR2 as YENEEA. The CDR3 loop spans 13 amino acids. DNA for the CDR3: TGTGCCAGCAGCCGGGGACTGTACAATGAGCAGTTCTTC. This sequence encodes CASSRGLYNEQFF. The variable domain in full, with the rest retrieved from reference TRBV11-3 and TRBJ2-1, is EAGVVQSPRYKIIEKKQPVAFWCNPISGHNTLYWYLQNLGQGPELLIRYENEEAVDDSQLPKDRFSAERLKGVDSTLKIQPAELGDSAVYLCASSRGLYNEQFFGPGTRLTVL.

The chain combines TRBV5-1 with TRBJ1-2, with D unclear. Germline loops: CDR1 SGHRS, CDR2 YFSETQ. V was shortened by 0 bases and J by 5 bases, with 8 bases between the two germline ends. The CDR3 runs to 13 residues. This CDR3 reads CASSLGVGYGYTF. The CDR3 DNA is TGCGCCAGCAGCTTGGGAGTCGGGTATGGCTACACCTTC.